The clone carrying this T cell receptor beta chain was counted at least ten times. Its target is not known. Germline V gives CDR1 MNHEY, CDR2 SVGAGI. This CDR3 spans 14 amino acids. Trimming took 0 bases from V and 5 from J, leaving 7 bases between them. This sample was included in a study of identical twins. Regarding the study as a whole: For cord blood, abundant beta clonotypes had fewer insertions, unlike memory repertoires, which showed none. Excess low generation probability was seen in twin-shared out-of-frame alpha sequences. Twin sharing of out-of-frame TCR alpha was underestimated by models in monozygotic pairs. Excess twin sharing in beta out-of-frame sequences was weaker.

From the 5' RACE reads, TCRdb called clonotypes with MiXCR, one entry per CDR3 protein. The sample comprises 700,000 or so distinct CDR3 sequences, over 8.5% of which are singletons, and approximately 0.96% rests with the top ten. This sample also belongs to another study, concerning yellow fever vaccine responses in identical twins.

The sample consisted of PBMCs. The TCR was taken from a woman between 18 and 30 years old in good health. The chain combines TRBV6-5 with TRBJ1-4; D remains unclear. The CDR3 is CASSYSTGNEKLFF. The DNA of the CDR3 is TGTGCCAGCAGTTACTCGACGGGGAATGAAAAACTGTTTTTT.